This T cell receptor beta chain was retrieved from a study of T cell repertoires in cytomegalovirus infection. Study-wide context: Shared public TCR beta signatures pointed to both CMV infection and a matching HLA type.

In this sample, this clonotype turned up many times. Its antigen is as yet unknown. This CDR3 is 12 amino acids long. V was clipped by 2 bases and J by 9 bases, with 7 bases between them. Germline CDR1 is MNHEY and CDR2 is SVGAGI. General study results and limits: Carriers of CMV and the relevant HLA type were discriminated by public TCR beta frequency. The response measured ex vivo was dominated by TCR beta clonotypes (HLA-C-restricted and CMV-specific).

TCRdb recomputed calls from the reads with MiXCR, one row per CDR3 protein. The top ten clones hold less than 10% of a sample with nearly 650,000 distinct CDR3 sequences, roughly 26% of them seen once. The sample consisted of CD8+ T cells from PBMCs. The source of this sequence is a human donor in good health (CMV status not recorded). Some clones in this sample may be carry-over from other donors' samples. The chain has TRBV6-5 and TRBJ2-2; D gene uncertain. The DNA of the CDR3 is TGTGCCAGCAGTTACCCGGGTCGGGAGCTGTTTTTT. Its translation is CASSYPGRELFF.